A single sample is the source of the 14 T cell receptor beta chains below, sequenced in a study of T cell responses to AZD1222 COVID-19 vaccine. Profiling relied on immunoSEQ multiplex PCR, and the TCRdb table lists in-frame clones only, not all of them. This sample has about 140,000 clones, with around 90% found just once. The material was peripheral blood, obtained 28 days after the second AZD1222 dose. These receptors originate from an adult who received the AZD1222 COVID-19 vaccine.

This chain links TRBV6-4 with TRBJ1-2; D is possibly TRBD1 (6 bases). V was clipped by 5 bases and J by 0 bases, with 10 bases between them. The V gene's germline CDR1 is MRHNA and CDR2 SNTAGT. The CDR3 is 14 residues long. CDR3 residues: CASSKGGTNYGYTF. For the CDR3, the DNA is TGTGCCAGCAGTAAGGGGGGGACTAACTATGGCTACACCTTC.

The CDR3: CASLEDRGLEQYF. The DNA for the CDR3 is TGTGCCAGCTTAGAGGACAGGGGGCTCGAGCAGTACTTC. The V call is TRBV18, the J call TRBJ2-7; TRBD1 agrees at 11 bases. The V segment lost 7 bases and the J segment 6 bases; nucleotides outside the gene matches: 5. The CDR3 is made up of 13 amino acids. The germline V gene has CDR1 KGHSH and CDR2 LQKENI.

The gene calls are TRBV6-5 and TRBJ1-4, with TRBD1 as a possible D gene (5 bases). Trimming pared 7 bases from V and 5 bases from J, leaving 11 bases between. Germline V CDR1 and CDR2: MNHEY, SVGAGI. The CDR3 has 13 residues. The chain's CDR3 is CASTQGLNEKLFF. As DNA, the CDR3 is TGTGCCAGCACTCAGGGTCTGAATGAAAAACTGTTTTTT.

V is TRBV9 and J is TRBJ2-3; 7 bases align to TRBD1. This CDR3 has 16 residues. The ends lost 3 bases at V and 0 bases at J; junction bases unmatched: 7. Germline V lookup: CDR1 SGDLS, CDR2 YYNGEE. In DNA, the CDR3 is TGTGCCAGCAGCGCGGGACAGCTAAGAAGCACAGATACGCAGTATTTT. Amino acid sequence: CASSAGQLRSTDTQYF.

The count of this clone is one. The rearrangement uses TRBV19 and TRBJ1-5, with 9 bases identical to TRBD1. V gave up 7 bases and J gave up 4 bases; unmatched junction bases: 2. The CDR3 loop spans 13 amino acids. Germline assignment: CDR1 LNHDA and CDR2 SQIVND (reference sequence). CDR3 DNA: TGTGCCAGTACCGGGACAGGGAATCAGCCCCAGCATTTT. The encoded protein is CASTGTGNQPQHF.

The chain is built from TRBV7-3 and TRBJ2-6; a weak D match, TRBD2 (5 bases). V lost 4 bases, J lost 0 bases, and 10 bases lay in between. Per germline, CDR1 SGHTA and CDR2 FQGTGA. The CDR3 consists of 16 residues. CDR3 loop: CASSYNGGSGANVLTF. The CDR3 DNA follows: TGTGCCAGCAGCTATAATGGAGGCTCTGGGGCCAACGTCCTGACTTTC.

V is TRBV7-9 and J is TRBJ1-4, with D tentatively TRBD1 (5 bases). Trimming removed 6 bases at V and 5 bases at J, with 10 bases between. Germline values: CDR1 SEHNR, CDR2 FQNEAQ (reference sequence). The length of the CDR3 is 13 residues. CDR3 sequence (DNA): TGTGCCAGCAGTTCAGGGATGAATGAAAAACTGTTTTTT. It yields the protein CASSSGMNEKLFF.

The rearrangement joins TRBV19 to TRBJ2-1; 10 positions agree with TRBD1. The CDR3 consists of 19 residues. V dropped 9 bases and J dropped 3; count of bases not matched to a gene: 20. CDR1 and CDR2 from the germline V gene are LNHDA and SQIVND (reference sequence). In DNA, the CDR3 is TGTGCCAGCCCACCTGCGGGGGACAGGGGCCTGGGCGGCTACAATGAGCAGTTCTTC. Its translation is CASPPAGDRGLGGYNEQFF.

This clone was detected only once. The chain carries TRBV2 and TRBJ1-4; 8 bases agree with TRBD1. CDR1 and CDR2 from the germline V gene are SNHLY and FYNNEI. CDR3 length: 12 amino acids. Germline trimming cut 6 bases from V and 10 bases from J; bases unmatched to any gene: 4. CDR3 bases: TGTGCCAGCAGGGACAGGGAGGGAAAACTGTTTTTT. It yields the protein CASRDREGKLFF.

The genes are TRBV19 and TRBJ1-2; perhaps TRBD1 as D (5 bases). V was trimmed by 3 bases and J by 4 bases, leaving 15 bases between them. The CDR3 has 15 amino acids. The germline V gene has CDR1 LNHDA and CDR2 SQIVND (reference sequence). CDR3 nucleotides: TGTGCCAGTAGTATCGGACAAGAAGTAGTCTATGGCTACACCTTC. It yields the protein CASSIGQEVVYGYTF.

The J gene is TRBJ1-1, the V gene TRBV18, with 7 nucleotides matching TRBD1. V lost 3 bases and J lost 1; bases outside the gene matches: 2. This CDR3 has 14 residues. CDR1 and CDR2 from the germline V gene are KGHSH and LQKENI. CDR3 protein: CASSPRQGNTEAFF. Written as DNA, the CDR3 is TGTGCCAGCTCACCGCGACAGGGGAACACTGAAGCTTTCTTT.

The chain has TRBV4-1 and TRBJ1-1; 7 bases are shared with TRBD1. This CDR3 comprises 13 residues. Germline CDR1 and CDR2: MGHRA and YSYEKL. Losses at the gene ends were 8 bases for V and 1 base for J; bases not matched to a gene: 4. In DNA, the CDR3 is TGCGCCAGCGAGGGACAGCCGAACACTGAAGCTTTCTTT. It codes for CASEGQPNTEAFF.

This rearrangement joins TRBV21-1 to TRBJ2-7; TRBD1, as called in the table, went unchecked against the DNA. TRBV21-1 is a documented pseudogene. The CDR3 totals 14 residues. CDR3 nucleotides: TGTGCCAGCAGCCCTCCCTCCAGGGGGAACGAGCAGTACTTC. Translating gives CASSPPSRGNEQYF.

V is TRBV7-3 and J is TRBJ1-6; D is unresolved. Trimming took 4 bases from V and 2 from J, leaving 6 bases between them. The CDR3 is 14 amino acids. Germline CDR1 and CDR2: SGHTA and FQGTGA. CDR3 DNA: TGTGCCAGCAGCTCGACACCCTATAATTCACCCCTCCACTTT. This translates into CASSSTPYNSPLHF.